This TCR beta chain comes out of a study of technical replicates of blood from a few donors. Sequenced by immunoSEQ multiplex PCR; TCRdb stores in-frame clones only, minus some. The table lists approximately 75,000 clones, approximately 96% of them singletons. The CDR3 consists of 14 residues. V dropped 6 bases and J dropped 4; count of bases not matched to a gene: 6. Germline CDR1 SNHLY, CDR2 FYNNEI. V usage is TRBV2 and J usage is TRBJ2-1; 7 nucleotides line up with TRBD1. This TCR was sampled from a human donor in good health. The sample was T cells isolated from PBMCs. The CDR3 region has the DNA TGTGCCAGCAGCCGAGGGACAGTTTACAATGAGCAGTTCTTC. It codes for CASSRGTVYNEQFF.